This T cell receptor beta chain was sequenced in a study of shared clonotypes between healthy human individuals. Study context: The cohort had a couple of women and three men, ages 18 to 49. Every donor yielded three CD4 naive, three CD4 memory, two CD8 naive and one CD8 memory plate. Study results and limitations: Only blood was sampled, and tissue TCR repertoires likely differ from blood ones. Shared across several donors were about 4.8% of the naive CD4 clonotypes.

Concerning this clone: The antigen is not known.

The data were produced by immunoSEQ multiplex PCR, yet TCRdb's version contains in-frame clones alone and is incomplete. The table has 600,000 to 750,000 clones, 90% seen once. The origin of this receptor is a young man in good health. Some clones in this sample may be carry-over from other donors' samples. Sequencing was carried out using memory CD8+ T cells from PBMCs. Subset of the sample: CD45RO+ cells pooled with CCR7-negative TemRA cells.

The CDR3 DNA reads TGTGCCAGCAGTTTATGGGTCAGGTCCATCAATCAGCCCCAGCATTTT. Its translation is CASSLWVRSINQPQHF. This sequence joins TRBV28 and TRBJ1-5; D gene unclear. Germline CDR1 and CDR2: MDHEN and SYDVKM. The length of the CDR3 is 16 residues. The germline V and J ends were trimmed by 0 bases and 3 bases, with 12 bases remaining between them.